This T cell receptor beta chain was observed in a study of shared clonotypes between healthy human individuals. Study-level findings and limits: The researchers took only blood, and tissue repertoires probably look different.

With unsorted samples, genomic DNA was obtained from about 100 million PBMCs. The junction had 9 bases not matched to a gene; V was cut back by 5 bases and J by 0 bases. This CDR3 is 16 amino acids long. Germline V gives CDR1 SGHVS, CDR2 FQNEAQ. In the case of this clone: As yet, its antigen is unknown.

Unsorted PBMC contributed about 0.3 ug DNA, roughly 30,000 T cell genomes, to each replicate PCR. Sequencing was performed on unsorted PBMC DNA using ten immunoSEQ deep assay plates. Profiled with immunoSEQ multiplex PCR; TCRdb holds only in-frame clones, not every one. The table includes about 530,000 clones, about 80% detected once. The chain employs TRBV7-8 and TRBJ1-1; 7 nucleotides line up with TRBD1. This receptor was taken from a woman aged 40 to 50 in good health. Some clones in this sample may be carry-over from other donors' samples. Material: PBMCs. CDR3 sequence (DNA): TGTGCCAGCAGCATATCAACAGGGGAGGTGAACACTGAAGCTTTCTTT. It codes for CASSISTGEVNTEAFF.